The sequence of this T cell receptor beta chain was determined in a study of T cells in Graves' hyperthyroidism and ophthalmopathy. Study-level findings and limits: Using 13 V-J features, a model discriminated ophthalmopathy from stable hyperthyroidism.

A word on this clonotype: Antigen: not known.

Amplified TCR beta CDR3 regions came from RNA transcripts. HTBI primers were employed in a first-round RT-PCR of the TCR CDR3. TCRdb reprocessed the multiplex PCR reads with MiXCR, giving one entry per CDR3 protein. The table lists some 650,000 distinct CDR3 sequences, roughly 16% of them singletons. Sequencing was performed on blood. The sequence derives from a middle-aged woman with Graves' ophthalmopathy.

CDR3 in amino acids: CSARGSGSGSVFEQYF. The CDR3 nucleotides read TGCAGTGCTAGGGGAAGTGGTAGCGGGAGCGTTTTCGAGCAGTACTTC. The rearrangement links TRBV20-1 to TRBJ2-7; TRBD2 aligns across 9 bases. The CDR3 is 16 amino acids. V dropped 3 bases and J dropped 6; count of bases not matched to a gene: 15. Germline CDR1 and CDR2: DFQATT and SNEGSKA (reference sequence).